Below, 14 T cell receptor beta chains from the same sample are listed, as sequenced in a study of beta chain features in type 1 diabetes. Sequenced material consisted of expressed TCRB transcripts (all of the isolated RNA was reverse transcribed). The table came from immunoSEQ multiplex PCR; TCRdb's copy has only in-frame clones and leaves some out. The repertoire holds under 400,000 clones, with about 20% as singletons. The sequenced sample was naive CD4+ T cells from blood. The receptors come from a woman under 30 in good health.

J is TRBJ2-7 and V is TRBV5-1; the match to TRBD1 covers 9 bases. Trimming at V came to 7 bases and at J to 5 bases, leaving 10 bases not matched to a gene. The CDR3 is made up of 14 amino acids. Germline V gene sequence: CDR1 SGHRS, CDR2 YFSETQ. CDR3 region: CASVVGTGSNEQYF. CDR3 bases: TGCGCCAGCGTCGTAGGGACAGGGTCCAACGAGCAGTACTTC.

The CDR3 bases are TGTGCCAGTACCATCCGGGACAGGGGGCCTTCACCCCTCCACTTT. This translates into CASTIRDRGPSPLHF. The rearrangement uses TRBV19 and TRBJ1-6; TRBD1 matches 12 bases. The CDR3 is 15 residues long. J lost 9 bases, V lost 7 bases, and 7 bases had no gene match. The germline V gene encodes CDR1 LNHDA and CDR2 SQIVND (reference sequence).

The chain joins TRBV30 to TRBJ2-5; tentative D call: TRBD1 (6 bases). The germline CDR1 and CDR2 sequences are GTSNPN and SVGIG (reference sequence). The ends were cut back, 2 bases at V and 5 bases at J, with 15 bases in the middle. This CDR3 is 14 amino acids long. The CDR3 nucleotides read TGTGCCTGGAGTAGGGAACAGGGTCACGAGACCCAGTACTTC. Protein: CAWSREQGHETQYF. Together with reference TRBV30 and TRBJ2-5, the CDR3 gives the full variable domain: SQTIHQWPATLVQPVGSPLSLECTVEGTSNPNLYWYRQAAGRGLQLLFYSVGIGQISSEVPQNLSASRPQDRQFILSSKKLLLSDSGFYLCAWSREQGHETQYFGPGTRLLVL.

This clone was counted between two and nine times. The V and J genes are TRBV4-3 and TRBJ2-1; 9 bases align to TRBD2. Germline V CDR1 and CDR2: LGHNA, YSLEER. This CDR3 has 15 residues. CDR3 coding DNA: TGCGCTGCGACCCCGGAGCTAGCGGGGTACAATGAGCAGTTCTTC. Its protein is CAATPELAGYNEQFF.

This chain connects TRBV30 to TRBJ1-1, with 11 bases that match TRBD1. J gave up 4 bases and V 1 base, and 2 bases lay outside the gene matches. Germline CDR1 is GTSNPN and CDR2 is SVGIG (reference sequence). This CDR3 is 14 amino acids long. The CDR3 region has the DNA TGTGCCTGGAGTGGGGACAGGGGGGTCACTGAAGCTTTCTTT. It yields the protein CAWSGDRGVTEAFF.

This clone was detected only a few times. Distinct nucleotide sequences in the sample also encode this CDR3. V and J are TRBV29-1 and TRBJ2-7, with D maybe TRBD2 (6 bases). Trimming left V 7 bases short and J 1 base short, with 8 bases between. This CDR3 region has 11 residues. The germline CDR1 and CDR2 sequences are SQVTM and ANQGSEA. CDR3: CSAGSSYEQYF. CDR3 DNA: TGCAGCGCCGGGAGTTCCTACGAGCAGTACTTC.

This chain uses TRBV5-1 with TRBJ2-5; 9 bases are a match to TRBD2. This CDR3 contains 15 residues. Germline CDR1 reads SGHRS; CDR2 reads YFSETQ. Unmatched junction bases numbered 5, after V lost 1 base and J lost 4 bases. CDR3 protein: CASSLFSGGGETQYF. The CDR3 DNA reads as TGCGCCAGCAGCTTGTTTAGCGGGGGCGGAGAGACCCAGTACTTC.

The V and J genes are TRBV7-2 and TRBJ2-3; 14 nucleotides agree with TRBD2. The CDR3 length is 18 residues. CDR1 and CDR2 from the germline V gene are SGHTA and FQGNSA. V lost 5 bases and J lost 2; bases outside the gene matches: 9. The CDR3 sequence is CASSPGTSGRWNTDTQYF. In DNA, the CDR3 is TGTGCCAGCAGCCCCGGGACTAGCGGGAGATGGAACACAGATACGCAGTATTTT.

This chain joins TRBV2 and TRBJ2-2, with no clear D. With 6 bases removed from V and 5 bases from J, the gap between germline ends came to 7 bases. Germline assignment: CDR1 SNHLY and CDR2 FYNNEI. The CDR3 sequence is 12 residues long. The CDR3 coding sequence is TGTGCCAGCAGGCCAGCGACCGGGGAGCTGTTTTTT. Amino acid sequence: CASRPATGELFF.

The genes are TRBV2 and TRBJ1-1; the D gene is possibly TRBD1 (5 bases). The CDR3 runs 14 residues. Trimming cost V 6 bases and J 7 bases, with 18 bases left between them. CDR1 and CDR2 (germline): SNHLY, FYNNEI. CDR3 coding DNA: TGTGCCAGCAGGGGAGGGACGGTTAAAGGTGAAGCTTTCTTT. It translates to CASRGGTVKGEAFF.

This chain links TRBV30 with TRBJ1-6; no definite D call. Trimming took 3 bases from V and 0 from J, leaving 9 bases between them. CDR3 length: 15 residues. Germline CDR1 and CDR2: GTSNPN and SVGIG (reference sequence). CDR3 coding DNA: TGTGCCTGGAGCCCCAAGAGCTCCTATAATTCACCCCTCCACTTT. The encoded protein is CAWSPKSSYNSPLHF.

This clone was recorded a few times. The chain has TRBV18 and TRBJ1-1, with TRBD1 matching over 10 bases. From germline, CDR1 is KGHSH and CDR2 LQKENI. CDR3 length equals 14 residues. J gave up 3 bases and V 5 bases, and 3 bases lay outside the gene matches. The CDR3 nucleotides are TGTGCCAGCTCAGAGGGACAGGGGTACACTGAAGCTTTCTTT. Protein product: CASSEGQGYTEAFF.

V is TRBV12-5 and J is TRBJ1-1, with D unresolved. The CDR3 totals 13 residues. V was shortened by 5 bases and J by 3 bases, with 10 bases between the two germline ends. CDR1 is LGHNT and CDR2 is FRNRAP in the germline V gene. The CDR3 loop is CASGPSGDTEAFF. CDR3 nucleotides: TGTGCTAGTGGTCCGTCCGGTGACACTGAAGCTTTCTTT.

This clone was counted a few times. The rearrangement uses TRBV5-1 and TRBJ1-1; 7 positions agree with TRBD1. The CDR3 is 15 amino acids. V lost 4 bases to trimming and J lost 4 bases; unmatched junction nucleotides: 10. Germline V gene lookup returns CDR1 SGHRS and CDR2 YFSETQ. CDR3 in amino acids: CASSLGTARGTEAFF. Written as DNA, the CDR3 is TGCGCCAGCAGCCTGGGGACAGCACGGGGCACTGAAGCTTTCTTT.